One and the same sample provided the 5 T cell receptor beta chains below, sequenced in a study of blood T cell repertoires in COVID-19. TCRdb's copy holds only in-frame clones and misses some; the assay was immunoSEQ multiplex PCR. The sample shows about 250,000 clones, about 88% of them seen only once. Sequencing was done on a sample of PBMCs or T cells enriched from blood (not recorded which). The receptors were sampled from a woman aged 45-60 years who had recovered from COVID-19.

CDR3 protein: CASSLTGSTGELFF. The CDR3 nucleotides read TGTGCCAGCAGCTTAACAGGTTCCACCGGGGAGCTGTTTTTT. The chain is built from TRBV5-4 and TRBJ2-2, with D possibly matching TRBD1 (5 bases). This CDR3 spans 14 amino acids. The germline gives CDR1 SGHNT, CDR2 YYREEE (reference sequence). Trimming took off 2 bases at V and 4 bases at J, with 9 bases between the two ends.

The chain has TRBV6-2 or TRBV6-3 and TRBJ2-3, with 8 bases that match TRBD2. V dropped 6 bases and J dropped 1; count of bases not matched to a gene: 18. Looked up from germline, CDR1 is MNHEY and CDR2 is SVGEGT. The CDR3 contains 19 residues. The CDR3 region is CASRPNFRTGTSRTDTQYF. The CDR3 nucleotides read TGTGCCAGCAGACCTAACTTCCGTACCGGGACTAGTCGCACAGATACGCAGTATTTT.

In DNA form, the CDR3 reads TGTGCCAGCAGCCAGACAGGGGCACAAGGGCCCCAGCATTTT. Translation gives CASSQTGAQGPQHF. The chain links TRBV6-2 or TRBV6-3 to TRBJ1-5, with 8 bases lining up with TRBD1. The CDR3 is 14 residues long. Trimming cost V 6 bases and J 9 bases; bases outside gene matches: 10. Germline lookup yields CDR1 MNHEY and CDR2 SVGEGT.

The chain couples TRBV28 to TRBJ1-1; D is possibly TRBD1 (5 bases). Germline V CDR1 and CDR2: MDHEN, SYDVKM. The CDR3 contains 16 residues. V lost 5 bases and J 0 bases, leaving 16 bases between the germline ends. For the CDR3, the DNA is TGTGCCAGCAGTAAACCCTATGGGGGGATGAACACTGAAGCTTTCTTT. Protein sequence: CASSKPYGGMNTEAFF. Supplemented by reference TRBV28 and TRBJ1-1, the full variable domain reads DVKVTQSSRYLVKRTGEKVFLECVQDMDHENMFWYRQDPGLGLRLIYFSYDVKMKEKGDIPEGYSVSREKKERFSLILESASTNQTSMYLCASSKPYGGMNTEAFFGQGTRLTVV.

The V gene is TRBV11-2, the J gene TRBJ1-2, with 8 bases fitting TRBD1. With V trimmed by 3 bases and J by 7 bases, 4 bases remained unmatched. The CDR3 sequence is 13 residues long. Germline values: CDR1 SGHAT, CDR2 FQNNGV. The CDR3 DNA reads TGTGCCAGCAGCTTCCGACAGGGGAGTGGCTACACCTTC. Translated: CASSFRQGSGYTF.